The 26 T cell receptor beta chains below come from one sample, sequenced in a study of Ad26.COV2.S vaccination and SARS-CoV-2 variants. The sample's treatment: roughly 19 received Ad26.COV2.S at low or high dose, single or two shots; about 5 received placebo; per-sample allocation not given. Day 63 after the first injection of vaccine or placebo was the sampling time. The table came from immunoSEQ multiplex PCR; TCRdb's copy has only in-frame clones and leaves some out. The table lists under 500,000 clones, approximately 90% of them singletons. Sequenced here: peripheral blood, sampled in a trial of Ad26.COV2.S vaccine versus placebo. The receptor set was obtained from a person aged 18-65 years who received the Ad26.COV2.S COVID-19 vaccine or a placebo.

The V gene is TRBV6-5, the J gene TRBJ1-2, with D uncertain. The germline gives CDR1 MNHEY, CDR2 SVGAGI. CDR3 length equals 15 residues. V dropped 5 bases and J dropped 6 bases, with 19 bases sitting between them. CDR3 region: CASSPPTLRRNGYTF. DNA of the CDR3: TGTGCCAGCAGTCCCCCCACCCTTCGGAGGAATGGCTACACCTTC.

V usage is TRBV6-5 and J usage is TRBJ2-3; a weak D match, TRBD2 (6 bases). V was pared by 6 bases and J by 2 bases, with 12 bases between. The V gene's germline CDR1 is MNHEY and CDR2 SVGAGI. The CDR3 loop spans 14 amino acids. DNA for the CDR3: TGTGCCAGCAGCACAGCGGGTTCCACAGATACGCAGTATTTT. As protein: CASSTAGSTDTQYF.

The gene calls are TRBV9 and TRBJ1-4; D gene unclear. Trimming stripped 4 bases from V and 10 bases from J, with 14 bases between. Looked up from germline, CDR1 is SGDLS and CDR2 is YYNGEE. CDR3 length: 13 residues. The CDR3 is CASSLALEGKLFF. Here the CDR3 DNA reads TGTGCCAGCAGCTTGGCCCTAGAGGGAAAACTGTTTTTT.

This rearrangement joins TRBV4-3 to TRBJ2-5; D unresolved. The germline V gene encodes CDR1 LGHNA and CDR2 YSLEER. The CDR3 is 15 residues long. V was trimmed by 0 bases and J by 2 bases, leaving 10 bases between them. The CDR3 nucleotides read TGCGCCAGCAGCCAAGATCTTACCAGACAAGAGACCCAGTACTTC. Translating gives CASSQDLTRQETQYF.

V usage is TRBV28 and J usage is TRBJ2-3; 8 positions agree with TRBD2. V lost 7 bases, J lost 6 bases, and 12 bases stayed unmatched. Germline V gene sequence: CDR1 MDHEN, CDR2 SYDVKM. The CDR3 consists of 15 residues. CDR3 loop: CASNSAGDAWDTQYF. CDR3 DNA: TGTGCCAGCAATTCAGCGGGGGATGCGTGGGATACGCAGTATTTT.

V and J are TRBV6-5 and TRBJ1-2; D is undetermined. Looked up from germline, CDR1 is MNHEY and CDR2 is SVGAGI. CDR3 length equals 13 residues. V was cut by 5 bases and J by 2 bases, with 9 bases left in between. The CDR3 spells CASSNRGNYGYTF. The CDR3 DNA is TGTGCCAGCAGTAACCGGGGAAACTATGGCTACACCTTC.

This chain joins TRBV18 and TRBJ2-3; TRBD2 might be the D (5 bases). The CDR3 is 16 amino acids. Looked up from germline, CDR1 is KGHSH and CDR2 is LQKENI. V was shortened by 0 bases and J by 1 base, with 11 bases between the two germline ends. CDR3 DNA: TGTGCCAGCTCACCACCTGAGGGAGCGGGCACAGATACGCAGTATTTT. It codes for CASSPPEGAGTDTQYF.

This chain's CDR3 is CASSPGALSSYEQYF. In DNA form, the CDR3 reads TGTGCCAGCTCACCAGGCGCCCTGAGCTCCTACGAGCAGTACTTC. The chain recombines TRBV18 with TRBJ2-7, with D unclear. The CDR3 extends over 15 amino acids. The V end lost 2 bases, the J end lost 0 bases, and 11 bases lay between the germline ends. Germline V gene sequence: CDR1 KGHSH, CDR2 LQKENI.

The chain uses TRBV10-3 and TRBJ1-1, with D perhaps TRBD1 (5 bases). Trimming left V 3 bases short and J 4 bases short, with 9 bases between. The CDR3 is 13 residues long. CDR1 and CDR2 (germline): ENHRY, SYGVKD. CDR3 nucleotide sequence: TGTGCCATCAGTGATACAGGCCCCACTGAAGCTTTCTTT. Its protein is CAISDTGPTEAFF.

The chain is built from TRBV5-8 and TRBJ1-2; D is undetermined. Trimming left V 0 bases short and J 6 bases short, with 15 bases between. Germline loops: CDR1 SGHTS, CDR2 YDEGEE. This CDR3 spans 15 amino acids. The CDR3 here is CASSLVGEGTDGYTF. The CDR3 coding sequence is TGTGCCAGCAGCTTGGTCGGGGAGGGCACGGATGGCTACACCTTC.

This chain uses TRBV28 with TRBJ2-1; D possibly uses TRBD1 or TRBD2 (7 bases each). Trimming removed 3 bases from V and 7 bases from J, with 10 bases in between. This CDR3 comprises 13 residues. Germline CDR1 reads MDHEN; CDR2 reads SYDVKM. In DNA, the CDR3 is TGTGCCAGCAGTTTCAGGGGGGGTAATGAGCAGTTCTTC. Translated: CASSFRGGNEQFF. Together with reference TRBV28 and TRBJ2-1, the CDR3 gives the full variable domain: DVKVTQSSRYLVKRTGEKVFLECVQDMDHENMFWYRQDPGLGLRLIYFSYDVKMKEKGDIPEGYSVSREKKERFSLILESASTNQTSMYLCASSFRGGNEQFFGPGTRLTVL.

The sample holds one count of this clone. This sequence joins TRBV5-1 and TRBJ2-3; 9 nucleotides line up with TRBD1. The CDR3 is 16 amino acids. V gave up 4 bases and J gave up 2 bases; unmatched junction bases: 8. Germline V gene data show CDR1 as SGHRS and CDR2 as YFSETQ. The CDR3 region is CASSKGTGTVTDTQYF. Written as DNA, the CDR3 is TGCGCCAGCAGCAAGGGGACAGGGACGGTCACAGATACGCAGTATTTT.

The chain employs TRBV30 and TRBJ1-2; 8 bases fit TRBD1. Trimming removed 4 bases from V and 4 bases from J; junction bases left unmatched: 8. The length of the CDR3 is 14 residues. Germline values: CDR1 GTSNPN, CDR2 SVGIG (reference sequence). CDR3 in amino acids: CAWNQGAQSYGYTF. CDR3 nucleotide sequence: TGTGCCTGGAATCAGGGGGCGCAGAGCTATGGCTACACCTTC.

This clone appeared once. The chain combines TRBV5-1 with TRBJ2-7; 9 bases line up with TRBD1. Per germline, CDR1 SGHRS and CDR2 YFSETQ. The V gene end was trimmed by 0 bases and the J gene end by 5 bases; junction bases not matched to a gene: 9. The CDR3 has 16 residues. CDR3 coding DNA: TGCGCCAGCAGCTTGGCCACAGGGGGCAGTCGTGACGAGCAGTACTTC. It translates to CASSLATGGSRDEQYF.

This clone was detected once. The chain is built from TRBV3-1 (or the pseudogene TRBV3-2) and TRBJ1-3; D may be TRBD1 (5 bases). Germline CDR1 and CDR2: LGHDT and YNNKEL (reference sequence). V was cut by 6 bases and J by 2 bases, with 14 bases left in between. This CDR3 spans 15 amino acids. Written as DNA, the CDR3 is TGTGCCAGCAGGAGAGGGGAGGGCACTGGAAACACCATATATTTT. This sequence encodes CASRRGEGTGNTIYF.

The chain links TRBV7-2 to TRBJ1-1, with D possibly TRBD1 on 6 matching bases. Germline loops: CDR1 SGHTA, CDR2 FQGNSA. There are 13 residues in the CDR3. The germline V and J ends were trimmed by 3 bases and 4 bases, with 9 bases remaining between them. CDR3 coding DNA: TGTGCCAGCAGCTTCGGGGGGCTCACTGAAGCTTTCTTT. Protein product: CASSFGGLTEAFF.

The chain joins TRBV27 to TRBJ2-3; 7 bases are shared with TRBD2. This CDR3 is 17 amino acids long. V lost 4 bases and J lost 2; bases outside the gene matches: 12. Looked up from germline, CDR1 is MNHEY and CDR2 is SMNVEV (reference sequence). The CDR3 nucleotides read TGTGCCAGCAGTTCCAGCGTTGGGGGGGGGATCACAGATACGCAGTATTTT. Translation: CASSSSVGGGITDTQYF.

The chain carries TRBV28 and TRBJ2-3; D gene unclear. The V gene lost 8 bases and the J gene lost 7 bases, with 16 bases spanning the gap. The CDR3 is 13 residues long. The germline V gene has CDR1 MDHEN and CDR2 SYDVKM. The CDR3 here is CASGSHLANTQYF. CDR3 sequence (DNA): TGTGCCAGCGGGTCCCACTTAGCAAATACGCAGTATTTT.

This clone showed up many times. The chain combines TRBV6-6 with TRBJ1-6; 8 bases match TRBD1. The CDR3 is 14 residues long. Germline CDR1 and CDR2: MNHNY and SVGAGI (reference sequence). After removal of 8 bases from V and 7 bases from J, the junction contained 7 bases not matched to a gene. The CDR3 DNA follows: TGTGCCAGCCGGCCGGGACAGGAAAATTCACCCCTCCACTTT. Translated: CASRPGQENSPLHF.

Here the CDR3 reads CASRETGRVWETQYF. DNA for the CDR3: TGCGCCAGCAGGGAAACAGGGAGGGTCTGGGAGACCCAGTACTTC. The chain recombines TRBV5-1 with TRBJ2-5, with D possibly TRBD2 on 7 matching bases. V was trimmed by 5 bases and J by 5 bases, leaving 19 bases between them. CDR3 size: 15 residues. Per the germline V gene, CDR1 is SGHRS and CDR2 is YFSETQ.

J is TRBJ2-5 and V is TRBV6-6; D is perhaps TRBD2 (5 bases). The germline V gene encodes CDR1 MNHNY and CDR2 SVGAGI (reference sequence). The CDR3 is 14 residues long. Trimming took off 4 bases at V and 4 bases at J, with 13 bases between the two ends. The CDR3 DNA reads TGTGCCAGCAGTTTCCAAACCAGCGGAGAGACCCAGTACTTC. It yields the protein CASSFQTSGETQYF.

V gene TRBV28 combines with J gene TRBJ2-7; D is perhaps TRBD2 (5 bases). The CDR3 length is 14 residues. The germline gives CDR1 MDHEN, CDR2 SYDVKM. V was cut by 4 bases and J by 4 bases, with 14 bases left in between. The CDR3 loop reads CASSSSRETYEQYF. Here the CDR3 DNA reads TGTGCCAGCAGTTCCAGCCGGGAAACATACGAGCAGTACTTC. Using reference TRBV28 and TRBJ2-7 for the parts outside the CDR3, the full variable domain is DVKVTQSSRYLVKRTGEKVFLECVQDMDHENMFWYRQDPGLGLRLIYFSYDVKMKEKGDIPEGYSVSREKKERFSLILESASTNQTSMYLCASSSSRETYEQYFGPGTRLTVT.

V and J are TRBV6-5 and TRBJ1-2; TRBD1 is a possible D gene (5 bases). This CDR3 has 11 amino acids. V was pared by 6 bases and J by 8 bases, with 10 bases between. Germline V gene sequence: CDR1 MNHEY, CDR2 SVGAGI. This chain's CDR3 is CASRSGSGYTF. Here the CDR3 DNA reads TGTGCCAGCAGATCAGGGAGCGGCTACACCTTC.

The chain combines TRBV25-1 with TRBJ1-1, with D unresolved. The V gene's germline CDR1 is MGHDK and CDR2 SYGVNS. CDR3 length: 13 amino acids. V lost 5 bases and J lost 6, with 13 bases in between. DNA for the CDR3: TGTGCCAGCAGTTCTCACGGCAGCGCTGAAGCTTTCTTT. Protein sequence: CASSSHGSAEAFF.

The rearrangement uses TRBV7-8 and TRBJ2-1, with a weak D call TRBD2 (6 bases). Germline V gene data show CDR1 as SGHVS and CDR2 as FQNEAQ. This CDR3 spans 15 amino acids. V dropped 0 bases and J dropped 3 bases, with 9 bases sitting between them. For the CDR3, the DNA is TGTGCCAGCAGCTTAGCGGTGGGGGGCTACAATGAGCAGTTCTTC. The encoded protein is CASSLAVGGYNEQFF.

The chain carries TRBV19 and TRBJ2-6; TRBD1 is a possible D gene (6 bases). Germline CDR1 is LNHDA and CDR2 is SQIVND (reference sequence). CDR3 length: 15 residues. Trimming shortened V by 3 bases and J by 2 bases, and 8 bases separated the two germline ends. CDR3 region: CASSIWDTGANVLTF. Written as DNA, the CDR3 is TGTGCCAGTAGTATTTGGGACACTGGGGCCAACGTCCTGACTTTC. Using reference TRBV19 and TRBJ2-6 for the parts outside the CDR3, the full variable domain is DGGITQSPKYLFRKEGQNVTLSCEQNLNHDAMYWYRQDPGQGLRLIYYSQIVNDFQKGDIAEGYSVSREKKESFPLTVTSAQKNPTAFYLCASSIWDTGANVLTFGAGSRLTVL.